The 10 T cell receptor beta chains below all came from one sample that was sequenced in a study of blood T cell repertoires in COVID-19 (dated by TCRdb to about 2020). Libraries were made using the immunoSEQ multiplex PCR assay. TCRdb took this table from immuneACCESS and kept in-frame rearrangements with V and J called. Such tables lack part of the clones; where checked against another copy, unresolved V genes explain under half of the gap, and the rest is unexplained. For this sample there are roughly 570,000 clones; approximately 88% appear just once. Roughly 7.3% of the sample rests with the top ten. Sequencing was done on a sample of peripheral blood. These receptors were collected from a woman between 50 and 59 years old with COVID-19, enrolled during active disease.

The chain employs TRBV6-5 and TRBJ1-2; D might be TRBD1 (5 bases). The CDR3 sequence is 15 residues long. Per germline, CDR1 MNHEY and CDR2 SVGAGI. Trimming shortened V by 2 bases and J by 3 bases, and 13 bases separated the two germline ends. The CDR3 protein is CASSYRFDSYYGYTF. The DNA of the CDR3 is TGTGCCAGCAGTTACCGTTTCGACAGCTACTATGGCTACACCTTC.

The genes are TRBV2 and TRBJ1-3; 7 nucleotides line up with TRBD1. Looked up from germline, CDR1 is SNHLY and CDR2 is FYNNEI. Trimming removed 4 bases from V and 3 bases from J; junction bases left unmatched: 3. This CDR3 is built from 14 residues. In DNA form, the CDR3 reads TGTGCCAGCAGTGCTACAGGGGATGGAAACACCATATATTTT. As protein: CASSATGDGNTIYF.

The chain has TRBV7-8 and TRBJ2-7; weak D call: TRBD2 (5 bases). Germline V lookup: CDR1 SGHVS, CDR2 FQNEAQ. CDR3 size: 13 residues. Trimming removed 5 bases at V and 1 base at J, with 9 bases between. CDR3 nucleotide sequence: TGTGCCAGCAGCCCCTCGGGGTCCTACGAGCAGTACTTC. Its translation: CASSPSGSYEQYF.

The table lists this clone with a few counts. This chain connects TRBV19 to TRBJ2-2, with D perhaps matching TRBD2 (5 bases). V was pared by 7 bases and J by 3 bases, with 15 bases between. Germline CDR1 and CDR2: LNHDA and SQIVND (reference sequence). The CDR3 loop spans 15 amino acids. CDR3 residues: CASTLMDSYTGELFF. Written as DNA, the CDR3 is TGTGCCAGTACTCTAATGGACTCGTACACCGGGGAGCTGTTTTTT.

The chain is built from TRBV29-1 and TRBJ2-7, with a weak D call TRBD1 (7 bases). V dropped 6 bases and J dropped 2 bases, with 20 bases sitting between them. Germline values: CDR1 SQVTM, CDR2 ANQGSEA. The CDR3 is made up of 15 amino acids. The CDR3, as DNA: TGCAGCGTGGACCAAGGCAGGGGGGATCCCTACGAGCAGTACTTC. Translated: CSVDQGRGDPYEQYF.

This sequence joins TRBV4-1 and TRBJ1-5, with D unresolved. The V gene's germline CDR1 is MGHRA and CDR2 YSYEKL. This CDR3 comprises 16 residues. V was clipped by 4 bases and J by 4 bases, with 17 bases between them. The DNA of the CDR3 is TGCGCCAGCAGCCCCTTAATAAGAGGGCCGAATCAGCCCCAGCATTTT. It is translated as CASSPLIRGPNQPQHF.

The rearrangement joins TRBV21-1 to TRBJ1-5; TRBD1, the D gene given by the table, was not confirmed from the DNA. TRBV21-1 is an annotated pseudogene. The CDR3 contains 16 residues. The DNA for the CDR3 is TGTGCCAGCAGCAATACAGGGGGCAATCGAAAACAGCCCCAGCATTTT. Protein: CASSNTGGNRKQPQHF.

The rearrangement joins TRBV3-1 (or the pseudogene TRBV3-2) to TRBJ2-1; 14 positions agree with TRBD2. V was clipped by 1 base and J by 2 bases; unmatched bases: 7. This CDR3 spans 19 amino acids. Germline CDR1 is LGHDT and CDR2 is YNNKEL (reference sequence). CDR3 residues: CASSQGRLAGGATYNEQFF. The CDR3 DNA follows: TGTGCCAGCAGCCAAGGTCGACTAGCGGGGGGGGCTACCTACAATGAGCAGTTCTTC.

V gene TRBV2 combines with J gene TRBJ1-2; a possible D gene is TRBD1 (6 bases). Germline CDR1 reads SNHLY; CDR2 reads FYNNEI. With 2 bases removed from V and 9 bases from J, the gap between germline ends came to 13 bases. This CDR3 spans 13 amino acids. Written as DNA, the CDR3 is TGTGCCAGCAGTGAAAGGGGGACCTTGAGCTACACCTTC. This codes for CASSERGTLSYTF.

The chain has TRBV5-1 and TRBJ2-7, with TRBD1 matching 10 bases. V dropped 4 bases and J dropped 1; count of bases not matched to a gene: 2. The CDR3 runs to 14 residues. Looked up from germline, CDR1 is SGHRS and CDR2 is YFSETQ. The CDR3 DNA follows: TGCGCCAGCAGCCCGGACAGGGGGTCCTACGAGCAGTACTTC. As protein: CASSPDRGSYEQYF. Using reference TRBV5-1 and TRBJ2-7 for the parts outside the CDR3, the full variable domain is KAGVTQTPRYLIKTRGQQVTLSCSPISGHRSVSWYQQTPGQGLQFLFEYFSETQRNKGNFPGRFSGRQFSNSRSEMNVSTLELGDSALYLCASSPDRGSYEQYFGPGTRLTVT.